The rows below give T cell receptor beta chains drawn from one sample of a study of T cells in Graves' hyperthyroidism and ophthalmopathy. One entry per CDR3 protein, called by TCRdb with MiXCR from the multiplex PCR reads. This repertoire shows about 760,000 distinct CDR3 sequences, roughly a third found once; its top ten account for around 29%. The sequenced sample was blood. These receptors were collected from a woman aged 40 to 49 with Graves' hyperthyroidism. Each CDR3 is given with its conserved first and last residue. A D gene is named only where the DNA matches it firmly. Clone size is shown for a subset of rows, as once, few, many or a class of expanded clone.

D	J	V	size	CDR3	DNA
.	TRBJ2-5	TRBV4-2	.	CARREGEVQETQYF	TGTGCCAGGCGAGAGGGGGAGGTACAAGAGACCCAGTACTTC
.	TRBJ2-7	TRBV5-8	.	CASSSSTLRSTEQYF	TGTGCCAGCAGCTCCTCGACCCTTCGATCTACGGAGCAGTACTTC
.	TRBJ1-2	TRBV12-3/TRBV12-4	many	CASSRQQGHYGYTF	TGTGCCAGCAGCCGACAACAGGGACACTATGGCTACACCTTC
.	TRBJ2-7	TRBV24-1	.	CASSLPPWDGSYEQYF	TGTGCCAGCAGTTTACCGCCCTGGGACGGGTCCTACGAGCAGTACTTC
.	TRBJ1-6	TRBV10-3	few	CASTDETGGNSPLHF	TGTGCCAGCACCGACGAGACCGGAGGGAATTCACCCCTCCACTTT
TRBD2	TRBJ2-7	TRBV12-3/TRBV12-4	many	CASSLAGTSGPYF	TGTGCCAGCAGTTTAGCCGGGACTAGCGGGCCGTACTTC
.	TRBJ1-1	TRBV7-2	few	CASSLVRSSEAFF	TGTGCCAGCAGCTTAGTTCGCAGTTCTGAAGCTTTCTTT
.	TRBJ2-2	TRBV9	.	CASSLVSGYTGELFF	TGTGCCAGCAGCTTAGTCTCGGGGTACACCGGGGAGCTGTTTTTT
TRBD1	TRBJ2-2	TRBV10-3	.	CAISGDRDREIGELFF	TGTGCCATCAGTGGGGACCGGGACAGGGAAATCGGGGAGCTGTTTTTT
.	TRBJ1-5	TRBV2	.	CASSEADSLTNQPQHF	TGTGCCAGCAGTGAAGCCGACAGCTTGACCAATCAGCCCCAGCATTTT
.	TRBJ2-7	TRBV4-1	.	CASSPGDRLSSYEQYF	TGCGCCAGCAGCCCAGGAGACAGGTTAAGCTCCTACGAGCAGTACTTC
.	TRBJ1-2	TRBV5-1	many	CASSLDGGMGYGYTF	TGCGCCAGCAGCTTGGACGGGGGCATGGGCTATGGCTACACCTTC
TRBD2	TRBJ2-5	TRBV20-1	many	CSANLRGWYQETQYF	TGCAGTGCTAATCTGCGGGGGTGGTACCAAGAGACCCAGTACTTC
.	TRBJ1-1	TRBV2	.	CASTGTANTEAFF	TGTGCCAGCACCGGGACGGCGAACACTGAAGCTTTCTTT
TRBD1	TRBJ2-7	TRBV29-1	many	CSVGDRREQYF	TGCAGCGTTGGGGACAGACGCGAGCAGTACTTC
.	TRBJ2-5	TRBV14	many	CASSHRDRDLIQYF	TGTGCCAGCAGCCATCGGGACCGGGATTTGATCCAGTACTTC
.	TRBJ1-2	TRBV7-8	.	CASSQDLDGRDYGYTF	TGCGCCAGCAGCCAAGATCTCGACGGTCGGGACTATGGCTACACCTTC
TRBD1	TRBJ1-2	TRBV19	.	CASSTYRQGIDGYTF	TGTGCCAGTAGTACCTATAGACAGGGGATCGACGGCTACACCTTC
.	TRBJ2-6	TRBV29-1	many	CSVGVGVTGANVLTF	TGCAGCGTTGGGGTAGGGGTTACTGGGGCCAACGTCCTGACTTTC
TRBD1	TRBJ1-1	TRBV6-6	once	CASSDRGPPTEAFF	TGTGCCAGCAGTGACAGGGGGCCTCCCACTGAAGCTTTCTTT
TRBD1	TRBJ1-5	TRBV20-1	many	CSAYLQGLRQPQHF	TGCAGTGCTTACTTACAGGGGTTGCGTCAGCCCCAGCATTTT
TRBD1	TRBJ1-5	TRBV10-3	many	CATGQGANQPQHF	TGTGCCACCGGACAGGGGGCGAATCAGCCCCAGCATTTT
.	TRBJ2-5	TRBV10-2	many	CASSEPAAQETQYF	TGCGCCAGCAGTGAGCCGGCAGCCCAAGAGACCCAGTACTTC
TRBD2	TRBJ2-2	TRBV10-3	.	CAISETGGNTGELFF	TGTGCCATCAGTGAGACGGGGGGAAACACCGGGGAGCTGTTTTTT
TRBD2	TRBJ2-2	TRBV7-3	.	CASSPTSGATGELFF	TGTGCCAGCAGCCCAACTAGCGGGGCTACCGGGGAGCTGTTTTTT
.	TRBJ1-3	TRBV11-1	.	CASSFTGWGASGNTIYF	TGTGCCAGCAGCTTTACAGGGTGGGGAGCCTCTGGAAACACCATATATTTT
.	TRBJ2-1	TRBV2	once	CASSEAGDEQFF	TGTGCCAGCAGTGAAGCGGGAGATGAGCAGTTCTTC
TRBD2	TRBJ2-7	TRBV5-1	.	CASSLGAGGPGYEQYF	TGCGCCAGCAGCTTGGGAGCGGGAGGGCCGGGGTACGAGCAGTACTTC
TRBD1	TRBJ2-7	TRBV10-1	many	CATGTGDTYEQYF	TGCGCCACAGGGACAGGAGATACCTACGAGCAGTACTTC
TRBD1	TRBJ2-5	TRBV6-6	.	CASSSRDRGTETQYF	TGTGCCAGCAGTTCCCGGGACAGGGGCACAGAGACCCAGTACTTC
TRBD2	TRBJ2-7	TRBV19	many	CASSMTSGGSYEQYF	TGTGCCAGTAGTATGACTAGCGGAGGATCCTACGAGCAGTACTTC
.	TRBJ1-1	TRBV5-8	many	CASSLPQANTEAFF	TGTGCCAGCAGCTTACCCCAGGCGAACACTGAAGCTTTCTTT